The 27 T cell receptor beta chains below come from one sample, sequenced in a study of cytomegalovirus exposure and HLA in healthy donors. Measured with immunoSEQ multiplex PCR; TCRdb has only the in-frame clones, and not every one. The sample gives 150,000 to 200,000 clones, roughly 95% of which show up once; 0.8% to 1% is in the top ten. Sequenced input: PBMCs. Every receptor here comes from a woman aged 18-35 years in good health and CMV-seronegative.

The chain employs TRBV19 and TRBJ2-3; 13 nucleotides line up with TRBD2. Trimming removed 1 base from V and 6 bases from J; junction bases left unmatched: 7. CDR1 is LNHDA and CDR2 is SQIVND in the germline V gene (reference sequence). CDR3 length: 17 residues. The CDR3 here is CASSIGTSGGVWDTQYF. In nucleotides, the CDR3 is TGTGCCAGTAGTATAGGGACTAGCGGGGGCGTCTGGGATACGCAGTATTTT.

V and J are TRBV29-1 and TRBJ2-1, with a tentative D call TRBD2 (6 bases). The CDR3 has 15 amino acids. The ends were cut back, 0 bases at V and 8 bases at J, with 17 bases in the middle. The V gene's germline CDR1 is SQVTM and CDR2 ANQGSEA. The CDR3 DNA is TGCAGCGTTGAAGATCGCGGGGAGTCTGTGTATGAGCAGTTCTTC. This gives the protein CSVEDRGESVYEQFF.

The chain uses TRBV10-3 and TRBJ2-5; 8 bases fit TRBD1. CDR3 size: 15 residues. V dropped 0 bases and J dropped 4; count of bases not matched to a gene: 4. Germline CDR1 is ENHRY and CDR2 is SYGVKD. This CDR3 is CAISESPGGIETQYF. CDR3 DNA: TGTGCCATCAGTGAGTCGCCAGGGGGCATAGAGACCCAGTACTTC.

The J gene is TRBJ2-2, the V gene TRBV5-6, with unresolved D. Trimming pared 0 bases from V and 4 bases from J, leaving 13 bases between. The V gene's germline CDR1 is SGHDT and CDR2 YYEEEE. The CDR3 extends over 16 amino acids. This CDR3 is CASSLGLNRGTGELFF. For the CDR3, the DNA is TGTGCCAGCAGCTTGGGGCTGAACCGCGGCACCGGGGAGCTGTTTTTT.

The gene calls are TRBV7-3 and TRBJ2-2; D remains ambiguous. The V end lost 1 base, the J end lost 6 bases, and 9 bases lay between the germline ends. This CDR3 contains 14 residues. Germline V gives CDR1 SGHTA, CDR2 FQGTGA. The CDR3 DNA follows: TGTGCCAGCAGCTTAAACAGAGTGTCCGGGGAGCTGTTTTTT. Encoded protein: CASSLNRVSGELFF.

The V gene is TRBV30, the J gene TRBJ2-7, with D possibly TRBD2 on 5 matching bases. The CDR3 extends over 13 amino acids. CDR1 GTSNPN and CDR2 SVGIG come from the germline V gene (reference sequence). Trimming removed 8 bases at V and 5 bases at J, with 19 bases between. The CDR3 nucleotides are TGTGCCGGCTGGACGGAGGCCCCACACGAGCAGTACTTC. Encoded protein: CAGWTEAPHEQYF.

Comment on this clone: The sample holds other DNA sequences that translate to the same CDR3. This rearrangement joins TRBV27 to TRBJ1-6; D might be TRBD1 (6 bases). The CDR3 has 14 residues. Trimming removed 8 bases at V and 4 bases at J, with 12 bases between. Germline lookup yields CDR1 MNHEY and CDR2 SMNVEV (reference sequence). The CDR3 DNA is TGTGCCAGCGCCAGGGACACTTATAATTCACCCCTCCACTTT. The encoded protein is CASARDTYNSPLHF.

The chain uses TRBV13 and TRBJ1-2; D is uncertain. The germline CDR1 and CDR2 sequences are PRHDT and FYEKMQ (reference sequence). CDR3 length equals 13 residues. The V end was cut by 5 bases, the J end by 4 bases, with 11 bases between. The CDR3 spells CASSPRSIYGYTF. CDR3 nucleotide sequence: TGTGCCAGCAGCCCCCGATCTATCTATGGCTACACCTTC.

This chain connects TRBV4-3 to TRBJ2-1, with D hard to call. V was shortened by 4 bases and J by 0 bases, with 16 bases between the two germline ends. The CDR3 totals 17 residues. Per the germline V gene, CDR1 is LGHNA and CDR2 is YSLEER. The CDR3 DNA reads as TGCGCCAGCAGCCCGCATAACTCACAGTCCTCCTACAATGAGCAGTTCTTC. Its protein product is CASSPHNSQSSYNEQFF.

The V and J genes are TRBV5-1 and TRBJ1-5; 9 nucleotides line up with TRBD1. CDR3 length: 15 residues. V trimming: 0 bases; J trimming: 4 bases; junction bases outside the gene matches: 2. Per germline, CDR1 SGHRS and CDR2 YFSETQ. The DNA for the CDR3 is TGCGCCAGCAGCTTGGAAGGACAGGGGAATCAGCCCCAGCATTTT. Residues: CASSLEGQGNQPQHF.

The chain joins TRBV15 to TRBJ1-1; 9 bases are shared with TRBD1. Germline CDR1 reads LNHNV; CDR2 reads YYDKDF (reference sequence). V lost 2 bases, J lost 1 base, and 5 bases stayed unmatched. The CDR3 is 16 amino acids. CDR3 in DNA: TGTGCCACCAGCAGACCCCCGGACAGGGGGAACACTGAAGCTTTCTTT. Its protein product is CATSRPPDRGNTEAFF.

This chain joins TRBV11-3 and TRBJ2-3; a weak D match, TRBD2 (6 bases). V lost 2 bases to trimming and J lost 10 bases, with 13 bases between them. CDR3 length equals 13 residues. The germline V gene encodes CDR1 SGHNT and CDR2 YENEEA. CDR3 protein: CASSLKLAGPQYF. The CDR3 DNA reads as TGTGCCAGCAGCTTAAAACTAGCCGGTCCGCAGTATTTT.

The V gene is TRBV2, the J gene TRBJ2-1; maybe TRBD1 (6 bases). CDR3 length: 15 residues. Between the trimmed V and J ends, which lost 6 bases and 4 bases, there was a span of 16 bases. The germline V gene has CDR1 SNHLY and CDR2 FYNNEI. CDR3 nucleotides: TGTGCCAGCAGCGACGGGACAACTCCGTACAATGAGCAGTTCTTC. This codes for CASSDGTTPYNEQFF.

The chain links TRBV27 to TRBJ2-1, with TRBD1 matching 7 bases. Germline values: CDR1 MNHEY, CDR2 SMNVEV (reference sequence). J was trimmed by 8 bases and V by 3 bases; bases with no gene match: 10. There are 15 residues in the CDR3. CDR3 in amino acids: CASSLIWERGHEQFF. In DNA, the CDR3 is TGTGCCAGCAGTTTGATCTGGGAGAGGGGGCATGAGCAGTTCTTC.

The rearrangement links TRBV27 to TRBJ1-4; D remains unclear. This CDR3 region has 14 residues. V was trimmed by 4 bases and J by 0 bases, leaving 6 bases between them. Germline V gives CDR1 MNHEY, CDR2 SMNVEV (reference sequence). For the CDR3, the DNA is TGTGCCAGCAGTTGGCAGTCAACTAATGAAAAACTGTTTTTT. It is translated as CASSWQSTNEKLFF.

This chain uses TRBV6-6 with TRBJ1-2; D unresolved. V lost 8 bases and J 0 bases, leaving 16 bases between the germline ends. The CDR3 is made up of 15 amino acids. In germline, CDR1 is MNHNY, CDR2 SVGAGI (reference sequence). The CDR3 DNA is TGTGCCAGCTATAGCCGCCGATTAGCTAACTATGGCTACACCTTC. Translating it yields CASYSRRLANYGYTF.

J is TRBJ1-3 and V is TRBV2, with TRBD1 matching 8 bases. Germline loops: CDR1 SNHLY, CDR2 FYNNEI. Unmatched junction bases numbered 4, after V lost 6 bases and J lost 3 bases. CDR3 length: 14 amino acids. The CDR3: CASRGQVVGNTIYF. In DNA, the CDR3 is TGTGCCAGCAGGGGACAGGTGGTTGGAAACACCATATATTTT. The full variable domain, in which reference TRBV2 and TRBJ1-3 provide the parts outside the CDR3, is EPEVTQTPSHQVTQMGQEVILRCVPISNHLYFYWYRQILGQKVEFLVSFYNNEISEKSEIFDDQFSVERPDGSNFTLKIRSTKLEDSAMYFCASRGQVVGNTIYFGEGSWLTVV.

V and J are TRBV7-2 and TRBJ2-5, with D perhaps matching TRBD2 (5 bases). The length of the CDR3 is 16 residues. The V gene lost 3 bases and the J gene lost 0 bases, with 14 bases spanning the gap. CDR1 and CDR2 (germline): SGHTA, FQGNSA. Here the CDR3 reads CASSFRRSGYQETQYF. The CDR3 coding sequence is TGTGCCAGCAGCTTTAGGAGGAGTGGCTACCAAGAGACCCAGTACTTC.

This chain uses TRBV7-2 with TRBJ1-1, with 8 nucleotides matching TRBD1. V was clipped by 5 bases and J by 5 bases; unmatched bases: 4. CDR1 is SGHTA, CDR2 FQGNSA, per germline. The length of the CDR3 is 13 residues. The CDR3 coding sequence is TGTGCCAGCAGCGGACAGGGCGGAACTGAAGCTTTCTTT. The encoded protein is CASSGQGGTEAFF.

The V and J genes are TRBV2 and TRBJ2-7; maybe TRBD1 (5 bases). V gave up 5 bases and J gave up 6 bases, with 14 bases separating them. CDR1 and CDR2 (germline): SNHLY, FYNNEI. The CDR3 has 13 residues. The CDR3 bases are TGTGCCAGCAGTCGTGACAGATCAGGCGAGCAGTACTTC. It translates to CASSRDRSGEQYF.

This chain joins TRBV20-1 and TRBJ1-1; D gene ambiguous. The V gene lost 5 bases and the J gene lost 0 bases, with 4 bases spanning the gap. The CDR3 spans 11 residues. CDR1 is DFQATT and CDR2 is SNEGSKA in the germline V gene (reference sequence). CDR3 DNA: TGCAGTGCTTCAATGAACACTGAAGCTTTCTTT. Its protein product is CSASMNTEAFF.

This chain uses TRBV5-1 with TRBJ2-1; 8 bases match TRBD2. CDR3 size: 16 residues. Germline lookup yields CDR1 SGHRS and CDR2 YFSETQ. Losses at the gene ends were 2 bases for V and 0 bases for J; bases not matched to a gene: 4. The CDR3 sequence is CASSFTGGSSYNEQFF. As DNA, the CDR3 is TGCGCCAGCAGCTTCACGGGGGGGAGCTCCTACAATGAGCAGTTCTTC.

This clone was seen once. The chain carries TRBV15 and TRBJ1-1, with D possibly matching TRBD1 (6 bases). CDR3 size: 11 residues. Trimming removed 3 bases at V and 11 bases at J, with 10 bases between. Germline CDR1 LNHNV, CDR2 YYDKDF (reference sequence). The CDR3 DNA is TGTGCCACCAGCAGTCCCCAGGGGGCTTTCTTT. This sequence encodes CATSSPQGAFF.

The chain is built from TRBV7-2 and TRBJ2-3; TRBD1 agrees at 7 bases. The J segment lost 5 bases and the V segment lost 4 bases, leaving 6 bases of the junction unmatched. The germline V gene has CDR1 SGHTA and CDR2 FQGNSA. The CDR3 is made up of 14 amino acids. For the CDR3, the DNA is TGTGCCAGCAGCTCCGGGACAGTCCTAGATACGCAGTATTTT. Amino acid sequence: CASSSGTVLDTQYF.

This rearrangement joins TRBV7-2 to TRBJ1-2; 9 bases fit TRBD1. The length of the CDR3 is 16 residues. Per the germline V gene, CDR1 is SGHTA and CDR2 is FQGNSA. Germline trimming cut 1 base from V and 6 bases from J; bases unmatched to any gene: 9. CDR3 amino acids: CASSLEVDRGAHGYTF. CDR3 sequence (DNA): TGTGCCAGCAGCTTAGAGGTGGACAGGGGCGCCCATGGCTACACCTTC.

The chain has TRBV2 and TRBJ1-5; the match to TRBD1 covers 11 bases. This CDR3 is 16 amino acids long. Unmatched junction bases numbered 7, after V lost 3 bases and J lost 6 bases. The V gene's germline CDR1 is SNHLY and CDR2 FYNNEI. CDR3 region: CASSEGTGGYGQPQHF. The CDR3 DNA is TGTGCCAGCAGTGAGGGGACAGGGGGTTATGGTCAGCCCCAGCATTTT. The whole variable domain, remainder taken from reference TRBV2 and TRBJ1-5, is EPEVTQTPSHQVTQMGQEVILRCVPISNHLYFYWYRQILGQKVEFLVSFYNNEISEKSEIFDDQFSVERPDGSNFTLKIRSTKLEDSAMYFCASSEGTGGYGQPQHFGDGTRLSIL.

The gene calls are TRBV30 and TRBJ2-2; TRBD2 matches at 8 bases. The CDR3 contains 16 residues. The V gene's germline CDR1 is GTSNPN and CDR2 SVGIG (reference sequence). V gave up 0 bases and J gave up 3 bases; unmatched junction bases: 6. CDR3 in DNA: TGTGCCTGGAGTGTAACCAGCGGGGGTTACACCGGGGAGCTGTTTTTT. It translates to CAWSVTSGGYTGELFF.